These 30 T cell receptor beta chains share one sample of origin, sequenced in a study of STAT5B mutations in CD4+ large granular lymphocyte leukemia. The method was immunoSEQ multiplex PCR; TCRdb's version includes in-frame clones alone and lacks a portion of them. This table has about 36,000 clones, roughly four fifths appearing once. Sequenced material: CD4+ T cells from blood buffy coats. The receptors originated from a human donor in good health.

This chain links TRBV29-1 with TRBJ2-1; maybe TRBD2 (6 bases). The CDR3 contains 15 residues. Germline V lookup: CDR1 SQVTM, CDR2 ANQGSEA. V was trimmed by 4 bases and J by 1 base, leaving 14 bases between them. The CDR3 DNA sequence: TGCAGCGTTGCCTCCAGGCTAGCGTCCTACAATGAGCAGTTCTTC. Its protein product is CSVASRLASYNEQFF.

The V call is TRBV6-5, the J call TRBJ2-5; 12 positions agree with TRBD2. The trim removed 4 bases at V and 5 bases at J, leaving 8 bases unmatched. The CDR3 is 16 amino acids. Per germline, CDR1 MNHEY and CDR2 SVGAGI. DNA for the CDR3: TGTGCCAGCAGTTGGACTAGCGGGACATCGGGGGAGACCCAGTACTTC. The encoded protein is CASSWTSGTSGETQYF.

The V and J genes are TRBV11-3 and TRBJ2-7; D remains unclear. The CDR3 runs 15 residues. V was trimmed by 11 bases and J by 5 bases, leaving 25 bases between them. Per germline, CDR1 SGHNT and CDR2 YENEEA. CDR3: CAGPPERPSGDEQYF. CDR3 coding DNA: TGTGCCGGCCCCCCCGAGAGGCCCTCTGGGGACGAGCAGTACTTC.

J is TRBJ1-1 and V is TRBV7-9; D might be TRBD1 (5 bases). CDR3 length: 11 residues. The V end was cut by 10 bases, the J end by 9 bases, with 15 bases between. Looked up from germline, CDR1 is SEHNR and CDR2 is FQNEAQ (reference sequence). The CDR3 is CATGTERKAFF. CDR3 coding DNA: TGTGCCACCGGGACGGAACGTAAAGCTTTCTTT.

V usage is TRBV6-1 and J usage is TRBJ2-7; TRBD2 agrees at 9 bases. V gave up 3 bases and J gave up 4 bases; unmatched junction bases: 7. Germline loops: CDR1 MNHNS, CDR2 SASEGT. The CDR3 totals 15 residues. CDR3 sequence (DNA): TGTGCCAGCAGTGAGGCGGGGGGGCTACAATACGAGCAGTACTTC. It is translated as CASSEAGGLQYEQYF.

The chain is built from TRBV14 and TRBJ1-2; D not resolved. The CDR3 loop spans 13 amino acids. Trimming removed 0 bases from V and 4 bases from J, with 6 bases in between. Germline V gene data show CDR1 as SGHDN and CDR2 as FVKESK. CDR3 in DNA: TGTGCCAGCAGCCAAGACTACAGCTATGGCTACACCTTC. Translation gives CASSQDYSYGYTF.

This clone has only one observation. V gene TRBV27 combines with J gene TRBJ1-2; D is ambiguous. The V and J ends lost 2 bases and 3 bases respectively, with 10 bases between them. Germline CDR1 and CDR2: MNHEY and SMNVEV (reference sequence). The CDR3 contains 14 residues. Here the CDR3 DNA reads TGTGCCAGCAGTTTAACCTCCGGCCACTATGGCTACACCTTC. Protein product: CASSLTSGHYGYTF.

The rearrangement uses TRBV4-2 and TRBJ2-3; no firm D call. V shed 4 bases and J shed 0 bases, with 17 bases lying between them. This CDR3 is built from 17 residues. CDR1 and CDR2 from the germline V gene are LGHNA and YNFKEQ. CDR3 amino acids: CASSPSLLGASTDTQYF. The CDR3, as DNA: TGTGCCAGCAGCCCCAGCCTTTTGGGCGCCAGCACAGATACGCAGTATTTT.

This chain connects TRBV19 to TRBJ2-2, with D tentatively TRBD1 or TRBD2 (5 bases each). Trimming removed 4 bases at V and 3 bases at J, with 18 bases between. Germline CDR1 and CDR2: LNHDA and SQIVND (reference sequence). The CDR3 has 17 amino acids. The CDR3 loop reads CASSRKRDEYYTGELFF. CDR3 sequence (DNA): TGTGCCAGTAGTAGAAAAAGGGACGAATACTACACCGGGGAGCTGTTTTTT. Full variable domain (missing parts from reference TRBV19 and TRBJ2-2): DGGITQSPKYLFRKEGQNVTLSCEQNLNHDAMYWYRQDPGQGLRLIYYSQIVNDFQKGDIAEGYSVSREKKESFPLTVTSAQKNPTAFYLCASSRKRDEYYTGELFFGEGSRLTVL.

V is TRBV27 and J is TRBJ2-2; 9 positions agree with TRBD1. V lost 8 bases and J lost 6; bases outside the gene matches: 7. Germline CDR1 MNHEY, CDR2 SMNVEV (reference sequence). The CDR3 totals 14 residues. CDR3 bases: TGTGCCAGCTCGCCACAGGGGGCCGCCGGGGAGCTGTTTTTT. Its translation is CASSPQGAAGELFF.

The chain uses TRBV5-1 and TRBJ2-3; 10 bases align to TRBD2. This CDR3 is built from 17 residues. V lost 6 bases and J lost 4; bases outside the gene matches: 14. The germline gives CDR1 SGHRS, CDR2 YFSETQ. The CDR3 DNA follows: TGCGCCAGCATCCCGGGGGGCCGGACTAGCGGACCAGATACGCAGTATTTT. This translates into CASIPGGRTSGPDTQYF.

The rearrangement joins TRBV6-5 to TRBJ2-2; no clear D. The CDR3 has 15 amino acids. The V gene's germline CDR1 is MNHEY and CDR2 SVGAGI. The V end lost 1 base, the J end lost 0 bases, and 6 bases lay between the germline ends. CDR3 loop: CASSYLSANTGELFF. The DNA for the CDR3 is TGTGCCAGCAGTTACTTATCCGCGAACACCGGGGAGCTGTTTTTT.

V and J are TRBV27 and TRBJ2-5; TRBD1 might be the D (5 bases). CDR1 is MNHEY and CDR2 is SMNVEV in the germline V gene (reference sequence). This CDR3 has 15 amino acids. Trimming stripped 4 bases from V and 1 base from J, with 13 bases between. CDR3 sequence: CASSSEPTAQETQYF. The CDR3 region has the DNA TGTGCCAGCAGTTCGGAACCGACAGCCCAAGAGACCCAGTACTTC.

This chain connects TRBV5-4 to TRBJ2-7; 11 bases are a match to TRBD1. Germline CDR1 and CDR2: SGHNT and YYREEE (reference sequence). This CDR3 region has 15 residues. Trimming took 0 bases from V and 2 from J; bases not matched to a gene: 1. The DNA of the CDR3 is TGTGCCAGCAGCTTGGGGACAGGGGGCCCCTACGAGCAGTACTTC. Its protein is CASSLGTGGPYEQYF.

This clone appeared once. The V gene is TRBV5-1, the J gene TRBJ2-1; 10 bases fit TRBD2. V shed 5 bases and J 2 bases; nucleotides not matched to a gene: 1. CDR1 and CDR2 (germline): SGHRS, YFSETQ. There are 14 residues in the CDR3. The CDR3 reads CASRTSGAYNEQFF. For the CDR3, the DNA is TGCGCCAGCAGAACTAGCGGGGCCTACAATGAGCAGTTCTTC. Full variable domain (remainder filled in from reference TRBV5-1 and TRBJ2-1): KAGVTQTPRYLIKTRGQQVTLSCSPISGHRSVSWYQQTPGQGLQFLFEYFSETQRNKGNFPGRFSGRQFSNSRSEMNVSTLELGDSALYLCASRTSGAYNEQFFGPGTRLTVL.

The chain has TRBV5-4 and TRBJ2-3; TRBD2 might be the D (5 bases). Germline assignment: CDR1 SGHNT and CDR2 YYREEE (reference sequence). Deletions cut 4 bases from V and 2 bases from J, with 11 bases between. The CDR3 has 14 residues. Here the CDR3 DNA reads TGTGCCAGCAGCGCGGACTCTTACACAGATACGCAGTATTTT. It encodes CASSADSYTDTQYF.

The rearrangement uses TRBV4-2 and TRBJ2-2; D gene unclear. The CDR3 is 14 amino acids. CDR1 LGHNA and CDR2 YNFKEQ come from the germline V gene. The V end lost 4 bases, the J end lost 4 bases, and 10 bases lay between the germline ends. The CDR3 is CASSPSESTGELFF. The CDR3 nucleotides are TGTGCCAGCAGCCCCTCAGAGAGCACCGGGGAGCTGTTTTTT.

The V gene is TRBV7-9, the J gene TRBJ1-4; D uncertain. There are 16 residues in the CDR3. Germline values: CDR1 SEHNR, CDR2 FQNEAQ (reference sequence). Between the trimmed V and J ends, which lost 4 bases and 0 bases, there was a span of 12 bases. The CDR3 spells CASSSMDGATNEKLFF. In nucleotides, the CDR3 is TGTGCCAGCAGCTCAATGGACGGGGCAACTAATGAAAAACTGTTTTTT. The full variable domain, in which reference TRBV7-9 and TRBJ1-4 provide the parts outside the CDR3, is DTGVSQNPRHKITKRGQNVTFRCDPISEHNRLYWYRQTLGQGPEFLTYFQNEAQLEKSRLLSDRFSAERPKGSFSTLEIQRTEQGDSAMYLCASSSMDGATNEKLFFGSGTQLSVL.

This chain links TRBV5-4 with TRBJ1-6, with unresolved D. Germline V gene lookup returns CDR1 SGHNT and CDR2 YYREEE (reference sequence). The CDR3 totals 14 residues. The germline V and J ends were trimmed by 0 bases and 5 bases, with 6 bases remaining between them. CDR3: CASSLEQDNSPLHF. Here the CDR3 DNA reads TGTGCCAGCAGCTTGGAGCAGGATAATTCACCCCTCCACTTT.

The chain joins TRBV10-1 to TRBJ2-7; D is ambiguous. Germline values: CDR1 WNHNN, CDR2 SYGVQD (reference sequence). V dropped 0 bases and J dropped 5 bases, with 8 bases sitting between them. This CDR3 has 13 residues. In nucleotides, the CDR3 is TGCGCCAGCAGTGAGTCAGGCAGCCACGAGCAGTACTTC. Protein sequence: CASSESGSHEQYF.

This chain uses TRBV6-1 with TRBJ1-1, with D tentatively TRBD1 (6 bases). The V gene's germline CDR1 is MNHNS and CDR2 SASEGT. V lost 5 bases and J lost 11, with 15 bases in between. The CDR3 totals 12 residues. CDR3 in amino acids: CASSYQGRWAFF. The CDR3 DNA reads TGTGCCAGCAGTTATCAGGGGCGTTGGGCTTTCTTT.

The chain employs TRBV4-2 and TRBJ1-1; D remains ambiguous. The CDR3 spans 16 residues. The V end lost 2 bases, the J end lost 2 bases, and 15 bases lay between the germline ends. The germline gives CDR1 LGHNA, CDR2 YNFKEQ. For the CDR3, the DNA is TGTGCCAGCAGCCAAAACGCGGGATTAGGAAACACTGAAGCTTTCTTT. Its protein is CASSQNAGLGNTEAFF.

This clone was detected only once. As DNA, the CDR3 is TGCAGCGTTGAAGATCGGGCAGGGGCCTACGAGCAGTACTTC. Residues: CSVEDRAGAYEQYF. J is TRBJ2-5 and V is TRBV29-1, with D possibly TRBD1 on 6 matching bases. The J call may be incorrect, as the DNA end agrees better with TRBJ2-7. The CDR3 runs to 14 residues. Germline CDR1 and CDR2: SQVTM and ANQGSEA.

The V and J genes are TRBV19 and TRBJ2-7; unclear D gene. Germline CDR1 reads LNHDA; CDR2 reads SQIVND (reference sequence). This CDR3 has 13 residues. With 3 bases removed from V and 2 bases from J, the gap between germline ends came to 8 bases. The CDR3 coding sequence is TGTGCCAGTAGTATGGACGGGCCCTACGAGCAGTACTTC. The encoded protein is CASSMDGPYEQYF. Variable domain in full (rest from reference TRBV19 and TRBJ2-7): DGGITQSPKYLFRKEGQNVTLSCEQNLNHDAMYWYRQDPGQGLRLIYYSQIVNDFQKGDIAEGYSVSREKKESFPLTVTSAQKNPTAFYLCASSMDGPYEQYFGPGTRLTVT.

With regard to this clone: At one end the junction does not follow the germline gene, possibly because of a read error. CDR3 in amino acids: CAWIGTSGRPLNQQFF. The CDR3 nucleotides are TGTGCCTGGATAGGGACTAGCGGGAGGCCCCTCAATCAGCAGTTCTTC. The chain uses TRBV30 and TRBJ2-1; 15 nucleotides agree with TRBD2. Germline CDR1 reads GTSNPN; CDR2 reads SVGIG (reference sequence). The CDR3 has 16 residues.

The rearrangement uses TRBV7-2 and TRBJ1-3, with D maybe TRBD1 (6 bases). Germline CDR1 and CDR2: SGHTA and FQGNSA. Trimming removed 2 bases from V and 7 bases from J, with 12 bases in between. The CDR3 is 14 amino acids. As DNA, the CDR3 is TGTGCCAGCAGCTTAACAGGGCCATGGAACACCATATATTTT. Protein sequence: CASSLTGPWNTIYF.

This clone occurred once. An end of the junction differs from the germline gene, which may be a read error. J is TRBJ2-7 and V is TRBV14; a possible D gene is TRBD2 (5 bases). The CDR3 covers 14 residues. Germline V gene sequence: CDR1 SGHDN, CDR2 FVKESK. The CDR3 spells CASSQGGRLYEQYF. The CDR3 DNA reads as TGTGCCAGCAGTCAAGGAGGCCGACTCTACGAGCAGTACTTC. The whole variable domain, remainder taken from reference TRBV14 and TRBJ2-7, is EAGVTQFPSHSVIEKGQTVTLRCDPISGHDNLYWYRRVMGKEIKFLLHFVKESKQDESGMPNNRFLAERTGGTYSTLKVQPAELEDSGVYFCASSQGGRLYEQYFGPGTRLTVT.

The V call is TRBV11-2, the J call TRBJ2-3; D gene ambiguous. The V and J ends lost 3 bases and 6 bases respectively, with 4 bases between them. This CDR3 spans 11 amino acids. Germline values: CDR1 SGHAT, CDR2 FQNNGV. DNA for the CDR3: TGTGCCAGCAGCTTTGGGGATACGCAGTATTTT. This encodes CASSFGDTQYF.

The chain couples TRBV5-1 to TRBJ2-3; 8 bases are shared with TRBD2. V shed 2 bases and J 5 bases; nucleotides not matched to a gene: 10. Germline values: CDR1 SGHRS, CDR2 YFSETQ. This CDR3 is built from 16 residues. The CDR3 is CASSFSGTRGGDTQYF. The CDR3 coding sequence is TGCGCCAGCAGCTTCAGTGGGACTAGGGGGGGAGATACGCAGTATTTT.

The V gene is TRBV14, the J gene TRBJ2-5; D gene uncertain. Germline V gene sequence: CDR1 SGHDN, CDR2 FVKESK. Between the trimmed V and J ends, which lost 1 base and 5 bases, there was a span of 11 bases. The CDR3 loop spans 14 amino acids. Here the CDR3 DNA reads TGTGCCAGCAGCCAAGGGATGGCGTGGGAGACCCAGTACTTC. This translates into CASSQGMAWETQYF. Filled out from reference TRBV14 and TRBJ2-5, the complete variable domain reads EAGVTQFPSHSVIEKGQTVTLRCDPISGHDNLYWYRRVMGKEIKFLLHFVKESKQDESGMPNNRFLAERTGGTYSTLKVQPAELEDSGVYFCASSQGMAWETQYFGPGTRLLVL.